Listed below are T cell receptor beta chains from one sample, sequenced in a study of blood T cell repertoires in COVID-19. Libraries were prepared by immunoSEQ multiplex PCR; TCRdb keeps only in-frame clonotypes and omits some of them. Of 90,000 to 100,000 clones in the sample, 90% are singletons; the top ten hold over 4.5%. Input material: peripheral blood. All receptors derive from a man aged 45-65 years with acute or convalescent COVID-19. Both conserved end residues are part of each CDR3. A D gene is named only where the DNA matches it firmly. Some rows have no size entry. The others give once, few or many, or a class for an expanded clone.

v_gene	abundance	j_gene	d_gene	CDR3aa	CDR3nt
TRBV24-1	.	TRBJ1-3	.	CATSDSPKASGNTIYF	TGTGCCACCAGTGATTCCCCGAAAGCCTCTGGAAACACCATATATTTT
TRBV18	.	TRBJ2-2	.	CASSPIYFGELFF	TGTGCCAGCTCACCAATTTATTTCGGGGAGCTGTTTTTT
TRBV11-3	.	TRBJ2-3	.	CASSPSVGASTDTQYF	TGTGCCAGCAGCCCGTCGGTAGGGGCAAGCACAGATACGCAGTATTTT
TRBV4-1	.	TRBJ1-5	.	CASSQFWTPPSNQPQHF	TGCGCCAGCAGCCAATTTTGGACACCTCCGAGCAATCAGCCCCAGCATTTT
TRBV11-2	.	TRBJ2-7	.	CASSLGGGSSYEQYF	TGTGCCAGCAGCTTAGGCGGGGGCAGCTCCTACGAGCAGTACTTC
TRBV27	.	TRBJ2-1	.	CASSPLPSYNEQFF	TGTGCCAGCAGTCCCCTCCCTAGCTACAATGAGCAGTTCTTC
TRBV5-1	.	TRBJ2-5	TRBD1	CASSSGQGVETQYF	TGCGCCAGCAGCTCGGGACAGGGAGTAGAGACCCAGTACTTC
TRBV5-1	.	TRBJ1-1	.	CASKGGGYGNTEAFF	TGCGCCAGCAAAGGAGGTGGGTATGGGAACACTGAAGCTTTCTTT
TRBV6-5	.	TRBJ2-3	TRBD2	CASRAGGPDTQYF	TGTGCCAGCAGAGCGGGAGGTCCAGATACGCAGTATTTT
TRBV27	.	TRBJ1-1	.	CASSLRTENTEAFF	TGTGCCAGCAGTTTAAGGACAGAGAACACTGAAGCTTTCTTT
TRBV3-1/TRBV3-2	.	TRBJ1-5	TRBD1	CASSQDDRGEPQHF	TGTGCCAGCAGCCAAGATGACAGGGGAGAGCCCCAGCATTTT
TRBV3-1/TRBV3-2	.	TRBJ2-3	TRBD2	CASSQDRTGGGTDTQYF	TGTGCCAGCAGCCAAGATAGGACGGGAGGGGGCACAGATACGCAGTATTTT
TRBV5-1	once	TRBJ2-3	.	CASSTRKATDTQYF	TGCGCCAGCAGCACACGAAAAGCGACAGATACGCAGTATTTT
TRBV7-2	.	TRBJ2-3	TRBD2	CASSLSRLAGVSDTQYF	TGTGCCAGCAGCTTATCCCGGCTAGCGGGAGTATCAGATACGCAGTATTTT
TRBV5-1	.	TRBJ2-7	TRBD1	CASSLGTVSYEQYF	TGCGCCAGCAGCTTAGGGACAGTCTCCTACGAGCAGTACTTC
TRBV29-1	few	TRBJ1-2	.	CSVGRGNYGYTF	TGCAGCGTTGGAAGGGGCAACTATGGCTACACCTTC
TRBV5-1	.	TRBJ1-1	.	CASSLEGRVTEAFF	TGCGCCAGCAGCTTGGAAGGGCGGGTCACTGAAGCTTTCTTT
TRBV19	few	TRBJ2-1	TRBD2	CASSIPASGIDEQFF	TGTGCCAGTAGTATCCCGGCTAGCGGGATAGATGAGCAGTTCTTC
TRBV15	.	TRBJ2-7	.	CATSRDFGEQYF	TGTGCCACCAGCAGAGATTTCGGCGAGCAGTACTTC
TRBV14	.	TRBJ1-2	.	CASSQGGFYGYTF	TGTGCCAGCAGCCAAGGAGGTTTCTATGGCTACACCTTC
TRBV30	.	TRBJ2-1	.	CAWSVPPRPGSYNEQFF	TGTGCCTGGAGTGTACCCCCCCGGCCGGGCTCCTACAATGAGCAGTTCTTC
TRBV5-1	.	TRBJ2-7	TRBD1	CASSASTGGSYEQYF	TGCGCCAGCAGCGCCTCTACAGGGGGAAGCTACGAGCAGTACTTC
TRBV30	.	TRBJ2-3	.	CAWSDGASAYTDTQYF	TGTGCCTGGAGCGATGGGGCTAGCGCTTACACAGATACGCAGTATTTT
TRBV10-3	.	TRBJ2-1	TRBD2	CAISLTSGSGDEQFF	TGTGCCATCAGTCTGACTAGCGGGAGTGGCGATGAGCAGTTCTTC
TRBV19	.	TRBJ2-7	.	CASSVETSYEQYF	TGTGCCAGTAGTGTTGAGACTAGCTACGAGCAGTACTTC
TRBV6-2/TRBV6-3	.	TRBJ1-1	.	CASSYDRGTEAFF	TGTGCCAGCAGTTACGATAGGGGCACTGAAGCTTTCTTT
TRBV5-1	.	TRBJ1-6	TRBD1	CASSLRRQGDSPLHF	TGCGCCAGCAGCTTGAGGAGACAGGGGGATTCACCCCTCCACTTT
TRBV6-5	few	TRBJ2-7	TRBD1	CASTRQGHPYEQYF	TGTGCCAGCACCCGACAGGGCCACCCCTACGAGCAGTACTTC
TRBV5-1	.	TRBJ1-2	.	CASSLGGVEGYTF	TGCGCCAGCAGCCTAGGAGGGGTTGAGGGCTACACCTTC
TRBV6-2/TRBV6-3	few	TRBJ2-1	.	CASSSSDTYNEQFF	TGTGCCAGCAGTTCCTCGGACACCTACAATGAGCAGTTCTTC
TRBV24-1	few	TRBJ1-5	TRBD1	CATSDPRQGGQPQHF	TGTGCCACCAGTGATCCCCGACAGGGGGGTCAGCCCCAGCATTTT
TRBV2	.	TRBJ1-1	.	CASRYRAENTEAFF	TGTGCCAGCAGGTACAGGGCAGAGAACACTGAAGCTTTCTTT
TRBV6-1	once	TRBJ2-7	TRBD1	CASSDGTGRNPYEQYF	TGTGCCAGCAGTGATGGGACAGGGCGGAACCCCTACGAGCAGTACTTC
TRBV30	.	TRBJ2-1	.	CASMRRGFPGNEQFF	TGTGCCTCGATGAGACGGGGTTTCCCGGGCAATGAGCAGTTCTTC
TRBV7-2	.	TRBJ2-4	.	CASSLALAKNIQYF	TGTGCCAGCAGCCTTGCGCTAGCCAAAAACATTCAGTACTTC
TRBV18	.	TRBJ1-2	TRBD1	CASSPNRGRNYGYTF	TGTGCCAGCTCACCGAACAGGGGAAGAAACTATGGCTACACCTTC
TRBV4-1	.	TRBJ2-4	TRBD2	CASSRSGTSANIQYF	TGCGCCAGCAGCCGATCCGGGACTAGCGCAAACATTCAGTACTTC
TRBV5-1	few	TRBJ1-1	.	CASSHGQNTEAFF	TGCGCCAGCAGCCACGGACAGAACACTGAAGCTTTCTTT
TRBV5-1	.	TRBJ2-2	.	CASSLITSTGELFF	TGCGCCAGCAGCTTAATTACGAGCACCGGGGAGCTGTTTTTT
TRBV15	.	TRBJ1-5	.	CATSEQGNSNQPQHF	TGTGCCACCAGCGAACAGGGAAATAGCAATCAGCCCCAGCATTTT
TRBV5-6	once	TRBJ1-6	.	CASSYGQYNSPLHF	TGTGCCAGCAGCTACGGACAATATAATTCACCCCTCCACTTT
TRBV10-3	.	TRBJ1-5	TRBD1	CAIIIDRAGNQPQHF	TGTGCCATCATTATTGACAGGGCGGGCAATCAGCCCCAGCATTTT
TRBV10-2	.	TRBJ1-1	.	CASSENLLNTEAFF	TGCGCCAGCAGTGAGAACCTATTGAACACTGAAGCTTTCTTT
TRBV19	once	TRBJ2-7	TRBD2	CASSMKREASYEQYF	TGTGCCAGTAGTATGAAGCGGGAGGCCTCCTACGAGCAGTACTTC
TRBV7-2	few	TRBJ2-7	.	CASSFPPGYEQYF	TGTGCCAGCTCCTTCCCCCCAGGTTACGAGCAGTACTTC
TRBV2	.	TRBJ2-2	TRBD2	CASSERTSPTGELFF	TGTGCCAGCAGTGAAAGGACTAGTCCAACCGGGGAGCTGTTTTTT
TRBV25-1	.	TRBJ2-3	.	CASSEIEGADTQYF	TGTGCCAGCAGTGAAATCGAGGGAGCAGATACGCAGTATTTT
TRBV4-1	.	TRBJ1-6	.	CVSSQERAGFGSPLHF	TGCGTCAGCAGCCAAGAAAGGGCAGGGTTCGGATCACCCCTCCACTTT
TRBV14	.	TRBJ1-2	.	CASSQGGGYTF	TGTGCCAGCAGCCAAGGGGGCGGCTACACCTTC
TRBV30	.	TRBJ2-7	TRBD2	CAWGSSGSNYEQYF	TGTGCCTGGGGATCTAGCGGGAGTAACTACGAGCAGTACTTC
TRBV27	.	TRBJ2-5	TRBD1	CASSLNMRRQGVGETQYF	TGTGCCAGCAGTCTAAACATGCGAAGGCAGGGGGTTGGAGAGACCCAGTACTTC
TRBV14	few	TRBJ2-7	.	CASSQEGGRTYEQYF	TGTGCCAGCAGCCAAGAAGGCGGCCGCACCTACGAGCAGTACTTC